The entry below describes one T cell receptor (beta chain). The table came from immunoSEQ multiplex PCR; TCRdb's copy has only in-frame clones and leaves some out. The data hold approximately 200,000 clones, with 85% to 90% observed a single time. The data were obtained in a study of blood T cell repertoires in COVID-19. Germline CDR1 SEHNR, CDR2 FQNEAQ (reference sequence). The CDR3 has 17 amino acids. The junction had 10 bases not matched to a gene; V was cut back by 0 bases and J by 8 bases. This chain uses TRBV7-9 with TRBJ2-1; 10 bases agree with TRBD1. The clonotype comes from a man in his thirties or forties with COVID-19, enrolled during active disease. Sequenced input: peripheral blood. The CDR3 region is CASSLAVGQGLIDEQFF. The DNA of the CDR3 is TGTGCCAGCAGCTTAGCGGTGGGACAGGGGTTGATCGATGAGCAGTTCTTC.